The 18 T cell receptor beta chains below were found in one sample sequenced in a study of identical twins. From the 5' RACE reads, TCRdb called clonotypes with MiXCR, one entry per CDR3 protein. The sample lists a few hundred thousand distinct CDR3 sequences; more than 9% were seen once. This same sample was also part of a study on yellow fever vaccine responses in identical twins.

Source material: PBMCs. All receptors derive from a woman younger than 35 in good health.

This clonotype was recorded at least ten times. The rearrangement uses TRBV20-1 and TRBJ1-1; D is possibly TRBD1 (5 bases). CDR1 and CDR2 from the germline V gene are DFQATT and SNEGSKA (reference sequence). Trimming stripped 4 bases from V and 5 bases from J, with 11 bases between. CDR3 length: 12 residues. The chain's CDR3 is CSAKPGGTEAFF. Here the CDR3 DNA reads TGCAGTGCTAAACCGGGGGGTACTGAAGCTTTCTTT.

This clonotype was counted at least ten times. The chain links TRBV10-3 to TRBJ2-7; D not resolved. This CDR3 is 13 amino acids long. Germline assignment: CDR1 ENHRY and CDR2 SYGVKD. Between the trimmed V and J ends, which lost 0 bases and 2 bases, there was a span of 5 bases. The CDR3 sequence: CAISESPTYEQYF. The CDR3 DNA is TGTGCCATCAGTGAGTCTCCAACCTACGAGCAGTACTTC.

About this clonotype: A read error may explain this, as a much larger clone is one base away. This chain uses TRBV27 with TRBJ2-3, with D uncertain. V lost 7 bases and J 2 bases, leaving 10 bases between the germline ends. Germline CDR1 reads MNHEY; CDR2 reads SMNVEV (reference sequence). The CDR3 length is 13 residues. The CDR3 bases are TGTGCCAGCACTTTGTGGGACACAGATACGCAGTATTTT. Translating it yields CASTLWDTDTQYF.

The rearrangement joins TRBV5-4 to TRBJ2-1; no reliable D call. There are 12 residues in the CDR3. Looked up from germline, CDR1 is SGHNT and CDR2 is YYREEE (reference sequence). Trimming took 7 bases from V and 2 from J, leaving 7 bases between them. CDR3 sequence reads: CASEAAYNEQFF. CDR3 nucleotides: TGTGCCAGCGAGGCCGCCTACAATGAGCAGTTCTTC.

This clonotype appeared a few times. This chain links TRBV2 with TRBJ1-1; tentative D call: TRBD1 (5 bases). The V and J ends lost 0 bases and 5 bases respectively, with 16 bases between them. The CDR3 is made up of 16 amino acids. Per germline, CDR1 SNHLY and CDR2 FYNNEI. CDR3 residues: CASSEALGARRTEAFF. CDR3 DNA sequence: TGTGCCAGCAGTGAAGCGCTAGGGGCGCGTCGGACTGAAGCTTTCTTT.

The chain uses TRBV6-5 and TRBJ2-1, with 13 positions matching TRBD2. V was pared by 5 bases and J by 9 bases, with 4 bases of the junction left unmatched. The CDR3 has 14 amino acids. Germline V gene data show CDR1 as MNHEY and CDR2 as SVGAGI. The DNA of the CDR3 is TGTGCCAGCAGTACTAGCGGGGGGGGCAGTGAGCAGTTCTTC. Residues: CASSTSGGGSEQFF.

In this sample, this clonotype turned up a few times. This chain joins TRBV2 and TRBJ2-2; TRBD2 aligns across 10 bases. Germline V CDR1 and CDR2: SNHLY, FYNNEI. CDR3 length: 16 residues. V lost 5 bases to trimming and J lost 1 base; unmatched junction nucleotides: 4. The CDR3 region is CASSLAGAQNTGELFF. CDR3 DNA sequence: TGTGCCAGCAGTCTAGCGGGGGCGCAGAACACCGGGGAGCTGTTTTTT.

The sample holds a few counts of this clonotype. The chain links TRBV7-2 to TRBJ1-1; D call uncertain. CDR1 and CDR2 from the germline V gene are SGHTA and FQGNSA. This CDR3 comprises 15 residues. Between the trimmed V and J ends, which lost 0 bases and 1 base, there was a span of 9 bases. The CDR3 region has the DNA TGTGCCAGCAGCTTAGCCCTGAGAGCGAACACTGAAGCTTTCTTT. Translated: CASSLALRANTEAFF.

The table lists this clonotype with a few counts. This rearrangement joins TRBV29-1 to TRBJ2-1, with TRBD2 as a possible D gene (7 bases). CDR1 is SQVTM and CDR2 is ANQGSEA in the germline V gene. The ends were cut back, 7 bases at V and 8 bases at J, with 12 bases in the middle. This CDR3 is 11 amino acids long. The CDR3 DNA reads TGCAGCGGTGGGGGGGGGCATGAGCAGTTCTTC. It translates to CSGGGGHEQFF.

This clonotype was picked up many times. The V gene is TRBV12-3 or TRBV12-4, the J gene TRBJ2-1; possibly TRBD1 or TRBD2 for D (5 bases each). Trimming cost V 3 bases and J 12 bases, with 18 bases left between them. The CDR3 totals 14 residues. CDR3 sequence: CASSLRVGDQGQFF. CDR3 sequence (DNA): TGTGCCAGCAGTTTGCGGGTAGGGGACCAGGGGCAGTTCTTC.

This clonotype was found many times. The rearrangement joins TRBV20-1 to TRBJ2-7; D gene ambiguous. CDR1 and CDR2 (germline): DFQATT, SNEGSKA (reference sequence). V was shortened by 1 base and J by 2 bases, with 12 bases between the two germline ends. This CDR3 region has 14 residues. In DNA form, the CDR3 reads TGCAGTGCTAGAGTGCCTCAGGCTGCCTACGAGCAGTACTTC. As protein: CSARVPQAAYEQYF.

This clonotype came up many times. The V gene is TRBV28, the J gene TRBJ2-1; 8 nucleotides agree with TRBD1. Germline V gene sequence: CDR1 MDHEN, CDR2 SYDVKM. Unmatched junction bases numbered 8, after V lost 6 bases and J lost 7 bases. CDR3 length: 14 amino acids. The CDR3 sequence: CASRGAGGLNEQFF. CDR3 coding DNA: TGTGCCAGCAGGGGTGCAGGGGGCCTAAATGAGCAGTTCTTC.

This clonotype came up many times. The V gene is TRBV12-3 or TRBV12-4, the J gene TRBJ2-4, with a possible D match to TRBD1 (6 bases). The germline V and J ends were trimmed by 7 bases and 0 bases, with 19 bases remaining between them. This CDR3 has 17 amino acids. CDR3 sequence: CASTIHGQLLAKNIQYF. The CDR3 DNA follows: TGTGCCAGCACTATCCATGGACAGCTACTAGCCAAAAACATTCAGTACTTC.

This clonotype was counted ten times or more. The chain recombines TRBV6-5 with TRBJ1-1, with D perhaps TRBD1 (5 bases). This CDR3 is 14 amino acids long. Germline V gene sequence: CDR1 MNHEY, CDR2 SVGAGI. With 8 bases removed from V and 1 base from J, the gap between germline ends came to 14 bases. The CDR3 bases are TGTGCCAGCCGTTCGTTTGGGGGGAACACTGAAGCTTTCTTT. Translation: CASRSFGGNTEAFF.

This clonotype has only a few counts. V gene TRBV12-3 or TRBV12-4 combines with J gene TRBJ2-7, with TRBD2 matching over 9 bases. Germline trimming cut 2 bases from V and 0 bases from J; bases unmatched to any gene: 8. The CDR3 loop spans 17 amino acids. The CDR3 DNA follows: TGTGCCAGCAGTTTAAGCGGGGGGCGGGGAGGCTCCTACGAGCAGTACTTC. It yields the protein CASSLSGGRGGSYEQYF.

The V gene is TRBV7-2, the J gene TRBJ2-7; 9 bases match TRBD1. In germline, CDR1 is SGHTA, CDR2 FQGNSA. With 5 bases clipped from V and 6 bases from J, the junction kept 8 bases outside the gene matches. The CDR3 has 14 residues. CDR3 sequence: CASSPRTGVVEQYF. As DNA, the CDR3 is TGTGCCAGCAGCCCCCGGACAGGGGTGGTCGAGCAGTACTTC.

The rearrangement links TRBV30 to TRBJ2-1, with D tentatively TRBD1 (5 bases). V lost 2 bases, J lost 1 base, and 18 bases lay in between. The germline V gene encodes CDR1 GTSNPN and CDR2 SVGIG (reference sequence). CDR3 length: 17 residues. The CDR3: CAWSIWRTQYSYNEQFF. The CDR3 region has the DNA TGTGCCTGGAGTATATGGCGGACACAATATTCCTACAATGAGCAGTTCTTC.

The chain employs TRBV20-1 and TRBJ2-3, with TRBD1 as a possible D gene (6 bases). Trimming pared 0 bases from V and 11 bases from J, leaving 18 bases between. Germline-derived CDR1 and CDR2 are DFQATT and SNEGSKA (reference sequence). The CDR3 contains 14 residues. The CDR3 is CSARDWGRVPEQYF. CDR3 nucleotide sequence: TGCAGTGCTAGAGATTGGGGGCGGGTACCCGAGCAGTATTTT.